This T cell receptor beta chain was profiled in a study of T cell responses to AZD1222 COVID-19 vaccine. Germline V gene lookup returns CDR1 SGHRS and CDR2 YFSETQ. The CDR3 totals 15 residues. With 2 bases clipped from V and 4 bases from J, the junction kept 4 bases outside the gene matches. As to this clone: Its antigen is currently unknown.

Whole-study findings and limits: Spike as a whole was targeted by vaccine-associated CD4 TCRs, dominant at 160-218 and 743-854.

Only in-frame clones appear in the TCRdb table, and some are missing; sequencing was by immunoSEQ multiplex PCR. The sample has 120,000 to 150,000 clones; roughly four fifths are singletons. The rearrangement uses TRBV5-1 and TRBJ1-4; TRBD1 matches 8 bases. The clonotype was recovered from an adult in good health. Source: peripheral blood, taken on day 0 of MenACWY control vaccination. CDR3 bases: TGCGCCAGCAGCTTAGGACAGGGTTATAATGAAAAACTGTTTTTT. This codes for CASSLGQGYNEKLFF.